This T cell receptor (beta chain) was sequenced in a study of T-cell reconstitution after alpha-beta-depleted transplantation in children. Study observations and caveats: Some patients showed high day-60 TCRbeta diversity, which derived from surviving recipient T cells and thymic progenitors.

Construction of the TCRbeta library involved unique molecular identifiers. TCRdb recomputed calls from the PCR reads with MiXCR, one row per CDR3 protein. The sample has around 440,000 distinct CDR3 sequences, about 10% seen once. This clonotype was counted only a few times. Its antigen is as yet unknown. Trimming left V 5 bases short and J 0 bases short, with 10 bases between. There are 13 residues in the CDR3. Germline V gene lookup returns CDR1 DFQATT and CDR2 SNEGSKA (reference sequence). The V gene is TRBV20-1, the J gene TRBJ1-1; D is unresolved. The specimen comprised PBMCs, sampled before TCRalphabeta/CD19-depleted stem cell transplant. The origin of this receptor is a child under 10 years old with inherited bone marrow failure, due to receive a stem cell transplant. The CDR3 DNA follows: TGCAGTGCTTTAGGACGGTTGAACACTGAAGCTTTCTTT. It translates to CSALGRLNTEAFF.